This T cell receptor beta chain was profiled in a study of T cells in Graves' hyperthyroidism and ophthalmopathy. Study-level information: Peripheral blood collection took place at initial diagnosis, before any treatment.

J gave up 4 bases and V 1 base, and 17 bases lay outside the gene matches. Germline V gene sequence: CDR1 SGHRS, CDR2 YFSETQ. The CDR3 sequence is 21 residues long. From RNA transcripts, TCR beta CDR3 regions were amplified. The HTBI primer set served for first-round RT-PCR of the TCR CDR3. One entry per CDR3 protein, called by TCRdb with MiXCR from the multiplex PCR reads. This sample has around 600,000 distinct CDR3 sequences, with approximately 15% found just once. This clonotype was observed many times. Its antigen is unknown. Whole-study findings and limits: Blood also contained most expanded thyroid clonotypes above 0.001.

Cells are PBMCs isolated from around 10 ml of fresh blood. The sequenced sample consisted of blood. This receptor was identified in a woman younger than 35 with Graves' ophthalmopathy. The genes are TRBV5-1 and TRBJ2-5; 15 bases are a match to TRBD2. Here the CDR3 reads CASSLTVGTSGRSSRRETQYF. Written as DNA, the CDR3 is TGCGCCAGCAGCTTGACCGTTGGGACTAGCGGGAGGTCCTCCCGGAGAGAGACCCAGTACTTC.